Shown below are 21 T cell receptor beta chains from a single sample sequenced in a study of post-analysis software for immune sequencing data. Overall study results and limits: In patients, five or six TRBV segments were more frequent than in controls, with TRBV5-6, TRBV5-1 and TRBV20-1 among them.

Sequencing libraries made from TCR beta cDNA carried unique molecular identifiers. TCRdb used MiXCR to reprocess the PCR reads, holding one entry per CDR3 protein. This sample has a few hundred thousand distinct CDR3 sequences; around a third occur once, and the top ten carry over 10%. These TCRs' antigens remain unknown. Sequencing input: blood. These receptor sequences come from a girl aged 5-17 years with multiple sclerosis.

In its sample, this clonotype was seen a few times. The chain employs TRBV7-9 and TRBJ2-7; tentatively, D is TRBD1 or TRBD2 (5 bases each). The CDR3 runs 11 residues. With 5 bases removed from V and 6 bases from J, the gap between germline ends came to 8 bases. Germline loops: CDR1 SEHNR, CDR2 FQNEAQ (reference sequence). The CDR3 sequence is CASSGGVEQYF. CDR3 nucleotides: TGTGCCAGCAGCGGGGGAGTCGAGCAGTACTTC.

The chain joins TRBV7-2 to TRBJ1-5; no definite D call. The CDR3 has 14 residues. CDR1 SGHTA and CDR2 FQGNSA come from the germline V gene. Trimming took off 5 bases at V and 6 bases at J, with 14 bases between the two ends. CDR3: CASSPRGGSQPQHF. For the CDR3, the DNA is TGTGCCAGCAGCCCGCGGGGAGGGAGTCAGCCCCAGCATTTT. The variable domain in full, completed from reference TRBV7-2 and TRBJ1-5, reads GAGVSQSPSNKVTEKGKDVELRCDPISGHTALYWYRQSLGQGLEFLIYFQGNSAPDKSGLPSDRFSAERTGGSVSTLTIQRTQQEDSAVYLCASSPRGGSQPQHFGDGTRLSIL.

The rearrangement links TRBV7-3 to TRBJ2-7; 8 bases fit TRBD2. CDR1 SGHTA and CDR2 FQGTGA come from the germline V gene. J lost 2 bases, V lost 5 bases, and 8 bases had no gene match. The CDR3 sequence is 15 residues long. As DNA, the CDR3 is TGTGCCAGCAGCCTCACAGGGACTAGAGCCTACGAGCAGTACTTC. Its translation: CASSLTGTRAYEQYF.

This clonotype was seen more than once but under ten times. The chain carries TRBV29-1 and TRBJ2-3, with D hard to call. The germline V and J ends were trimmed by 6 bases and 4 bases, with 17 bases remaining between them. Germline CDR1 reads SQVTM; CDR2 reads ANQGSEA. CDR3 length: 14 residues. The CDR3 DNA reads TGCAGCGTCGGATCGTCAGAGAGCTCAGATACGCAGTATTTT. Protein product: CSVGSSESSDTQYF.

V and J are TRBV4-1 and TRBJ2-7; D is undetermined. The CDR3 is 14 amino acids. CDR1 is MGHRA, CDR2 YSYEKL, per germline. Trimming left V 4 bases short and J 4 bases short, with 14 bases between. CDR3 nucleotide sequence: TGCGCCAGCAGCCCCTTCAGTGCGCGGTACGAGCAGTACTTC. Protein product: CASSPFSARYEQYF.

This clonotype showed up just a few times. The CDR3 DNA reads as TGCAGCGTTGAGAAGGCGGGGAGCACTGAAGCTTTCTTT. The encoded protein is CSVEKAGSTEAFF. This sequence joins TRBV29-1 and TRBJ1-1; D gene uncertain. Trimming stripped 3 bases from V and 4 bases from J, with 12 bases between. The CDR3 sequence is 13 residues long. Per germline, CDR1 SQVTM and CDR2 ANQGSEA.

The CDR3 reads CASTYTGELFF. CDR3 DNA sequence: TGTGCCAGCACCTACACCGGGGAGCTGTTTTTT. The V call is TRBV6-6, the J call TRBJ2-2; D gene unclear. Germline V gene lookup returns CDR1 MNHNY and CDR2 SVGAGI (reference sequence). The CDR3 is 11 amino acids. V gave up 7 bases and J gave up 3 bases, with 3 bases separating them.

V is TRBV11-2 and J is TRBJ2-3; 8 positions match TRBD1. Germline-derived CDR1 and CDR2 are SGHAT and FQNNGV. V shed 5 bases and J 2 bases; nucleotides not matched to a gene: 9. The CDR3 is 16 amino acids. CDR3 amino acids: CASSAGQARLTDTQYF. The DNA for the CDR3 is TGTGCCAGCAGCGCGGGACAGGCCAGACTCACAGATACGCAGTATTTT. Using reference TRBV11-2 and TRBJ2-3 for the parts outside the CDR3, the full variable domain is EAGVAQSPRYKIIEKRQSVAFWCNPISGHATLYWYQQILGQGPKLLIQFQNNGVVDDSQLPKDRFSAERLKGVDSTLKIQPAKLEDSAVYLCASSAGQARLTDTQYFGPGTRLTVL.

The chain is built from TRBV9 and TRBJ2-1; 10 bases agree with TRBD2. The CDR3 has 15 residues. J gave up 7 bases and V 4 bases, and 8 bases lay outside the gene matches. Per germline, CDR1 SGDLS and CDR2 YYNGEE. CDR3 DNA sequence: TGTGCCAGCAGCTCCCCGACTAGCGGGCTTAATGAGCAGTTCTTC. Amino acid sequence: CASSSPTSGLNEQFF. Variable domain in full (rest from reference TRBV9 and TRBJ2-1): DSGVTQTPKHLITATGQRVTLRCSPRSGDLSVYWYQQSLDQGLQFLIQYYNGEERAKGNILERFSAQQFPDLHSELNLSSLELGDSALYFCASSSPTSGLNEQFFGPGTRLTVL.

The J gene is TRBJ2-7, the V gene TRBV3-1; TRBD2 matches 9 bases. The CDR3 loop spans 15 amino acids. V trimming: 5 bases; J trimming: 5 bases; junction bases outside the gene matches: 10. The germline V gene encodes CDR1 LGHDT and CDR2 YNNKEL (reference sequence). This CDR3 is CASSALAGVGNEQYF. The CDR3 coding sequence is TGTGCCAGCAGCGCCTTAGCGGGGGTCGGGAACGAGCAGTACTTC.

This clonotype has only a few counts. The chain employs TRBV29-1 and TRBJ2-7; 7 nucleotides agree with TRBD1. V was pared by 2 bases and J by 4 bases, with 8 bases of the junction left unmatched. This CDR3 region has 14 residues. Germline loops: CDR1 SQVTM, CDR2 ANQGSEA. CDR3 sequence reads: CSVESQGESYEQYF. In DNA form, the CDR3 reads TGCAGCGTTGAAAGCCAGGGGGAAAGTTACGAGCAGTACTTC.

The V call is TRBV7-3, the J call TRBJ2-1, with 8 bases aligning to TRBD1. Germline CDR1 is SGHTA and CDR2 is FQGTGA. There are 18 residues in the CDR3. V was clipped by 4 bases and J by 0 bases; unmatched bases: 11. CDR3 sequence: CASSSAGGAGSSYNEQFF. CDR3 sequence (DNA): TGTGCCAGCAGCTCGGCAGGGGGCGCGGGGTCCTCCTACAATGAGCAGTTCTTC.

As DNA, the CDR3 is TGCGCCAGCAGCCAAAGCCCGGAGAGGGGGCTGGGTGTGAACACTGAAGCTTTCTTT. It specifies CASSQSPERGLGVNTEAFF. The chain uses TRBV4-1 and TRBJ1-1; 7 bases map to TRBD1. Germline V gives CDR1 MGHRA, CDR2 YSYEKL. This CDR3 region has 19 residues. V was pared by 2 bases and J by 0 bases, with 15 bases of the junction left unmatched.

Notes on this clonotype: The junction shows a germline mismatch at one end, possibly a read error. V and J are TRBV27 and TRBJ2-2; no clear D. Germline CDR1 MNHEY, CDR2 SMNVEV (reference sequence). CDR3 length equals 16 residues. The CDR3 is CAGSFYRGLNTGELFF. The CDR3 DNA follows: TGTGCCGGCAGTTTTTATCGAGGCCTGAACACCGGGGAGCTGTTTTTT.

This clonotype has more than one count but fewer than ten. The chain uses TRBV12-3 or TRBV12-4 and TRBJ2-1; D is unclear. CDR3 length: 12 residues. The V and J ends lost 8 bases and 6 bases respectively, with 11 bases between them. The CDR3 DNA reads as TGTGCCAGCTCTGTTGCGGTCAATGAGCAGTTCTTC. Protein sequence: CASSVAVNEQFF.

The CDR3, as DNA: TGTGCCAGCAACGCCGCGGGGGGTTCCTACAATGAGCAGTTCTTC. Protein sequence: CASNAAGGSYNEQFF. The rearrangement joins TRBV7-6 to TRBJ2-1, with TRBD2 matching over 8 bases. The germline V gene encodes CDR1 SGHVS and CDR2 FNYEAQ. The CDR3 length is 15 residues. V shed 7 bases, J shed 1 base, and the junction held 6 bases outside the gene matches.

Only a few counts were recorded for this clonotype. The chain is built from TRBV4-1 and TRBJ2-1, with unresolved D. Germline V gene data show CDR1 as MGHRA and CDR2 as YSYEKL. Trimming left V 4 bases short and J 7 bases short, with 8 bases between. This CDR3 has 12 amino acids. CDR3 in amino acids: CASSRPGNEQFF. CDR3 in DNA: TGCGCCAGCAGCCGCCCAGGAAATGAGCAGTTCTTC.

V is TRBV5-5 and J is TRBJ2-1; 7 nucleotides align to TRBD1. The V gene's germline CDR1 is SGHKS and CDR2 YYEKEE (reference sequence). V lost 7 bases to trimming and J lost 2 bases; unmatched junction nucleotides: 6. The CDR3 runs 14 residues. The CDR3 sequence is CASQSGTAYNEQFF. The CDR3 coding sequence is TGTGCCAGCCAGTCCGGGACAGCCTACAATGAGCAGTTCTTC.

V is TRBV7-3 and J is TRBJ1-1; the D gene is possibly TRBD1 (5 bases). The germline gives CDR1 SGHTA, CDR2 FQGTGA. V dropped 0 bases and J dropped 0 bases, with 11 bases sitting between them. The CDR3 loop spans 16 amino acids. CDR3: CASSLTGQGLNTEAFF. DNA of the CDR3: TGTGCCAGCAGCTTAACGGGGCAGGGTTTGAACACTGAAGCTTTCTTT.

This clonotype has more than one count but fewer than ten. The chain couples TRBV10-3 to TRBJ2-5; no firm D call. V lost 2 bases and J 3 bases, leaving 10 bases between the germline ends. Germline values: CDR1 ENHRY, CDR2 SYGVKD. The CDR3 loop spans 14 amino acids. The chain's CDR3 is CAISENNAKETQYF. In DNA form, the CDR3 reads TGTGCCATCAGTGAGAATAACGCCAAAGAGACCCAGTACTTC.

The genes are TRBV25-1 and TRBJ2-3, with unresolved D. V gave up 3 bases and J gave up 1 base, with 8 bases separating them. Germline V gene sequence: CDR1 MGHDK, CDR2 SYGVNS. The CDR3 is 14 residues long. The CDR3 reads CASSDLLGTDTQYF. CDR3 coding DNA: TGTGCCAGCAGTGACCTCTTAGGCACAGATACGCAGTATTTT. Combining the CDR3 with reference TRBV25-1 and TRBJ2-3 gives the whole variable domain EADIYQTPRYLVIGTGKKITLECSQTMGHDKMYWYQQDPGMELHLIHYSYGVNSTEKGDLSSESTVSRIRTEHFPLTLESARPSHTSQYLCASSDLLGTDTQYFGPGTRLTVL.